These T cell receptor beta chains were read from a single sample in a study of immune evolution from preneoplasia to lung adenocarcinoma. Clones were sequenced by immunoSEQ multiplex PCR, and TCRdb holds only the in-frame ones, with some missing. The table records tens of thousands of clones, about 76% of them present only once. Sequenced material: FFPE invasive lung adenocarcinoma tissue. The receptors derive from a person aged 55 to 75 with invasive lung adenocarcinoma. Some clones in this sample may be carry-over from other donors' samples. The CDR3 runs from the conserved cysteine through the conserved F or W. Each record gives: V gene, J gene, CDR3 length, clone size, D gene, CDR3 DNA, CDR3 protein. D genes are given only for firm matches. Part of the rows lack a size; the others show once, few, many or a class for expanded clones.

v_call: TRBV9
j_call: TRBJ2-5
cdr3_length: 12
clone_size: .
d_call: .
cdr3_nt: TGTGCCAGCAGCCCAGACCAAGAGACCCAGTACTTC
cdr3_aa: CASSPDQETQYF

v_call: TRBV11-3
j_call: TRBJ2-2
cdr3_length: 15
clone_size: .
d_call: TRBD2
cdr3_nt: TGTGCCAGCAGCCCGACTAGCGGGAGTTCCGGGGAGCTGTTTTTT
cdr3_aa: CASSPTSGSSGELFF

v_call: TRBV9
j_call: TRBJ2-3
cdr3_length: 15
clone_size: .
d_call: TRBD2
cdr3_nt: TGTGCCAGCAGCCCGGACTGGGGACTAACAGATACGCAGTATTTT
cdr3_aa: CASSPDWGLTDTQYF

v_call: TRBV28
j_call: TRBJ1-5
cdr3_length: 18
clone_size: .
d_call: .
cdr3_nt: TGTGCCAGCAGTTTGATAGGTGCGGGGATCGCGAGCAATCAGCCCCAGCATTTT
cdr3_aa: CASSLIGAGIASNQPQHF

v_call: TRBV7-2
j_call: TRBJ2-1
cdr3_length: 15
clone_size: .
d_call: .
cdr3_nt: TGTGCCAGCAGCTTACAGCGCCTCAGAGGCAATGAGCAGTTCTTC
cdr3_aa: CASSLQRLRGNEQFF

v_call: TRBV9
j_call: TRBJ2-2
cdr3_length: 12
clone_size: once
d_call: .
cdr3_nt: TGTGCCAGCAGCGGAAACCCCGGGGAGCTGTTTTTT
cdr3_aa: CASSGNPGELFF

v_call: TRBV11-2
j_call: TRBJ2-5
cdr3_length: 16
clone_size: .
d_call: TRBD2
cdr3_nt: TGTGCCAGCAGCTTACTGGCTAGCGGGTCGGGTCTCACCCAGTACTTC
cdr3_aa: CASSLLASGSGLTQYF

v_call: TRBV9
j_call: TRBJ2-1
cdr3_length: 18
clone_size: .
d_call: .
cdr3_nt: TGTGCCAGCAGCGGAGAATGGGCGGTAGGGGCCTCCTACAATGAGCAGTTCTTC
cdr3_aa: CASSGEWAVGASYNEQFF

v_call: TRBV28
j_call: TRBJ2-4
cdr3_length: 15
clone_size: once
d_call: .
cdr3_nt: TGTGCCAGCAGTTACACGGCAATAGCCAAAAACATTCAGTACTTC
cdr3_aa: CASSYTAIAKNIQYF

v_call: TRBV28
j_call: TRBJ1-1
cdr3_length: 14
clone_size: .
d_call: .
cdr3_nt: TGTGCCAGTGGGACCCCCCTTAGGGACACTGAAGCTTTCTTT
cdr3_aa: CASGTPLRDTEAFF

v_call: TRBV19
j_call: TRBJ1-5
cdr3_length: 15
clone_size: .
d_call: .
cdr3_nt: TGTGCCAGTAGTATCGGCAGGTCCACGGGTCAGCCCCAGCATTTT
cdr3_aa: CASSIGRSTGQPQHF

v_call: TRBV28
j_call: TRBJ2-2
cdr3_length: 15
clone_size: .
d_call: TRBD1
cdr3_nt: TGTGCCAGCTACTCCGGGACAGGGGTTTCCGGGGAGCTGTTTTTT
cdr3_aa: CASYSGTGVSGELFF

v_call: TRBV6-1
j_call: TRBJ1-5
cdr3_length: 13
clone_size: .
d_call: .
cdr3_nt: TGTGCCAGCAACGGACAAGTCAATCAGCCCCAGCATTTT
cdr3_aa: CASNGQVNQPQHF

v_call: TRBV7-2
j_call: TRBJ2-5
cdr3_length: 14
clone_size: .
d_call: .
cdr3_nt: TGTGCCAGCAGCTTAGTCGTAGGGCAAGAGACCCAGTACTTC
cdr3_aa: CASSLVVGQETQYF

v_call: TRBV11-2
j_call: TRBJ2-1
cdr3_length: 17
clone_size: .
d_call: TRBD2
cdr3_nt: TGTGCCAGCAGTCTCCGAAGCGGGAGAGGTATAATCAATGAGCAGTTCTTC
cdr3_aa: CASSLRSGRGIINEQFF

v_call: TRBV19
j_call: TRBJ1-2
cdr3_length: 13
clone_size: .
d_call: .
cdr3_nt: TGTGCCAGTAGTGACCCGACAAGGTATGGCTACACCTTC
cdr3_aa: CASSDPTRYGYTF

v_call: TRBV5-4
j_call: TRBJ2-7
cdr3_length: 15
clone_size: .
d_call: TRBD1
cdr3_nt: TGTGCCAGCAGTTCGGGGAACAGGGGGGACTACGAGCAGTACTTC
cdr3_aa: CASSSGNRGDYEQYF

v_call: TRBV5-4
j_call: TRBJ1-2
cdr3_length: 15
clone_size: .
d_call: .
cdr3_nt: TGTGCCAGCAGCGTTGTTCGGACAGCAAGTAATGGCTACACCTTC
cdr3_aa: CASSVVRTASNGYTF

v_call: TRBV6-6
j_call: TRBJ2-7
cdr3_length: 12
clone_size: .
d_call: .
cdr3_nt: TGTGCCAGCAGTTCCAGAGGTGTCGAGCAGTACTTC
cdr3_aa: CASSSRGVEQYF

v_call: TRBV5-4
j_call: TRBJ2-7
cdr3_length: 16
clone_size: .
d_call: TRBD1
cdr3_nt: TGTGCCAGCAGCTTGGCCCCGGGACAGGGGGCAGGCGAGCAGTACTTC
cdr3_aa: CASSLAPGQGAGEQYF

v_call: TRBV18
j_call: TRBJ2-5
cdr3_length: 14
clone_size: .
d_call: .
cdr3_nt: TGTGCCAGCTCACCAACTGGGCAGGGGAAGACCCAGTACTTC
cdr3_aa: CASSPTGQGKTQYF

v_call: TRBV5-4
j_call: TRBJ2-2
cdr3_length: 15
clone_size: .
d_call: TRBD1
cdr3_nt: TGTGCCAGCAGCAGGGGGACAGGGAACACCGGGGAGCTGTTTTTT
cdr3_aa: CASSRGTGNTGELFF

v_call: TRBV5-1
j_call: TRBJ2-5
cdr3_length: 13
clone_size: .
d_call: TRBD2
cdr3_nt: TGCGCCAGCAGCTCGGGACTAGCAGGGACCCAGTACTTC
cdr3_aa: CASSSGLAGTQYF